This T cell receptor (beta chain) was identified during a study of T cell repertoires in cytomegalovirus infection. Whole-study context: Epitope selection comprised recently identified HLA-C-restricted CMV epitopes and well-studied HLA-B-restricted CMV epitopes. TCR beta signatures that were public indicated CMV infection and matching HLA type.

Trimming removed 5 bases from V and 12 bases from J, with 13 bases in between. CDR1 MNHEY and CDR2 SVGEGT come from the germline V gene. The CDR3 loop spans 11 amino acids. This clonotype came up once. The target antigen is unknown. TCRdb reanalysed the reads using MiXCR and keeps one entry per CDR3 protein. The data contain about half a million distinct CDR3 sequences, 33% of them singletons. The clonotype originates from a human donor in good health (CMV status not recorded). Some clones in this sample may be carry-over from other donors' samples. V usage is TRBV6-2 or TRBV6-3 and J usage is TRBJ1-2; no clear D. The sequenced sample was cultured PBMCs, obtained from culture after CMV antigen stimulation. CDR3 residues: CASSPTEKHTF. CDR3 nucleotides: TGTGCCAGCAGTCCGACGGAAAAACACACCTTC.